This TCR beta chain originates from a study of control samples from healthy donors and cancer patients. Using immunoSEQ multiplex PCR, the repertoire was profiled, and TCRdb retains in-frame clones only, with some absent. The sample records more than 140,000 clones, 85% to 95% being singletons. The sequence was collected from a man aged 40-55 years in good health. Sequencing was done on a sample of blood.

CDR3 nucleotides: TGTGCCAGCAGTCAAGACAGAAACTCTGGAAACACCATATATTTT. Protein product: CASSQDRNSGNTIYF. This sequence joins TRBV27 and TRBJ1-3, with D perhaps TRBD1 (5 bases). V was cut by 5 bases and J by 0 bases, with 11 bases left in between. Germline CDR1 and CDR2: MNHEY and SMNVEV (reference sequence). The CDR3 sequence is 15 residues long.